Below, 9 T cell receptor beta chains from the same sample are listed, as sequenced in a study of cytomegalovirus exposure and HLA in healthy donors. The PCR ran on 60 Vbeta and 13 Jbeta primers. Measured with immunoSEQ multiplex PCR; TCRdb has only the in-frame clones, and not every one. The sample shows about 60,000 clones, about 84% of them seen only once. Sequenced: PBMCs. These receptors came from a male donor in good health and CMV-seronegative.

This chain uses TRBV18 with TRBJ1-2; TRBD1 aligns across 7 bases. The CDR3 runs 14 residues. V was pared by 2 bases and J by 3 bases, with 3 bases of the junction left unmatched. Germline CDR1 reads KGHSH; CDR2 reads LQKENI. CDR3 loop: CASSPFDRDYGYTF. CDR3 bases: TGTGCCAGCTCACCATTTGACAGGGACTATGGCTACACCTTC.

The chain carries TRBV19 and TRBJ1-2, with TRBD1 as a possible D gene (5 bases). The germline CDR1 and CDR2 sequences are LNHDA and SQIVND (reference sequence). The CDR3 totals 12 residues. V lost 7 bases, J lost 3 bases, and 9 bases lay in between. The DNA of the CDR3 is TGTGCCAGTACCTCACAGGACTATGGCTACACCTTC. This gives the protein CASTSQDYGYTF.

Details on this clone: Compared with germline, one end of the junction differs, possibly owing to a read error. V and J are TRBV7-7 and TRBJ1-2; the D gene is possibly TRBD1 (6 bases). This CDR3 contains 15 residues. CDR1 is SSHAT, CDR2 FNYEAQ, per germline (reference sequence). CDR3 sequence (DNA): TGTGCTAGCAGCCCGATAGTGGACAGTTACTATGGCTACACCTTC. It yields the protein CASSPIVDSYYGYTF. The whole variable domain, filled in from reference TRBV7-7 and TRBJ1-2, reads GAGVSQSPRYKVTKRGQDVTLRCDPISSHATLYWYQQALGQGPEFLTYFNYEAQPDKSGLPSDRFSAERPEGSISTLTIQRTEQRDSAMYRCASSPIVDSYYGYTFGSGTRLTVV.

The chain links TRBV19 to TRBJ1-4, with D unclear. Germline V gene data show CDR1 as LNHDA and CDR2 as SQIVND (reference sequence). CDR3 length equals 13 residues. V dropped 3 bases and J dropped 10 bases, with 12 bases sitting between them. The CDR3 DNA sequence: TGTGCCAGTAGTATTGAGGAGCGTCCAAAACTGTTTTTT. It translates to CASSIEERPKLFF.

The rearrangement uses TRBV11-1 and TRBJ1-1, with a tentative D call TRBD1 (5 bases). Trimming shortened V by 2 bases and J by 3 bases, and 22 bases separated the two germline ends. The CDR3 spans 18 residues. The germline CDR1 and CDR2 sequences are SGHAT and FQDESV (reference sequence). Here the CDR3 DNA reads TGTGCCAGCAGCTTAACAATGGGGGGGGACCTGATCGACACTGAAGCTTTCTTT. Translating gives CASSLTMGGDLIDTEAFF.

This clone was found once. This chain links TRBV5-1 with TRBJ2-5; 9 bases are shared with TRBD2. V trimming: 3 bases; J trimming: 0 bases; junction bases outside the gene matches: 6. Germline loops: CDR1 SGHRS, CDR2 YFSETQ. CDR3 length equals 16 residues. The CDR3 DNA sequence: TGCGCCAGCAGCTCCTCAAGCGGGGGGCACCAAGAGACCCAGTACTTC. Its protein product is CASSSSSGGHQETQYF.

The chain couples TRBV7-9 to TRBJ2-7, with a possible D match to TRBD1 (5 bases). CDR1 is SEHNR, CDR2 FQNEAQ, per germline (reference sequence). This CDR3 spans 14 amino acids. V shed 2 bases and J shed 0 bases, with 8 bases lying between them. CDR3 region: CASSLPRDSYEQYF. The CDR3 DNA is TGTGCCAGCAGCTTACCCAGGGACTCCTACGAGCAGTACTTC.

The chain links TRBV19 to TRBJ2-7; 9 bases line up with TRBD1. With V trimmed by 3 bases and J by 6 bases, 6 bases remained unmatched. Germline V lookup: CDR1 LNHDA, CDR2 SQIVND (reference sequence). This CDR3 has 14 residues. The CDR3 sequence: CASSMGQGGLEQYF. In nucleotides, the CDR3 is TGTGCCAGTAGTATGGGACAGGGAGGGCTCGAGCAGTACTTC.

The chain recombines TRBV7-9 with TRBJ2-7; D possibly corresponds to TRBD2 (6 bases). Germline V gene data show CDR1 as SEHNR and CDR2 as FQNEAQ (reference sequence). This CDR3 comprises 14 residues. Deletions cut 0 bases from V and 1 base from J, with 7 bases between. CDR3 sequence (DNA): TGTGCCAGCAGCTTAGCCGGGGGATCCTACGAGCAGTACTTC. The encoded protein is CASSLAGGSYEQYF.